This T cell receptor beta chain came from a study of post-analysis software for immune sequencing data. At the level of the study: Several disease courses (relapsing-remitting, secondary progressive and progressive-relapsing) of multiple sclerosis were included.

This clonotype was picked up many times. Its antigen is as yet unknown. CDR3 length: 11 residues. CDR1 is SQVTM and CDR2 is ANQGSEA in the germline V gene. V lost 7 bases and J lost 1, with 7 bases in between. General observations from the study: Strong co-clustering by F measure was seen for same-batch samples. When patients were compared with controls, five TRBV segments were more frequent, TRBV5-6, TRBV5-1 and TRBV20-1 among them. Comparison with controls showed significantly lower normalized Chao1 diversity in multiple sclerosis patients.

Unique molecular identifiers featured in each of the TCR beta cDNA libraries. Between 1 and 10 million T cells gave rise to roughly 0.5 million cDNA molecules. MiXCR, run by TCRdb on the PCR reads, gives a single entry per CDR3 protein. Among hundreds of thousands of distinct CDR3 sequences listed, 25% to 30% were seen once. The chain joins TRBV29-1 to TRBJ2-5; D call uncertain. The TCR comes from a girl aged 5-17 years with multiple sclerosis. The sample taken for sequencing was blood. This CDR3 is CSGTLQETQYF. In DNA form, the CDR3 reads TGCAGCGGTACACTCCAAGAGACCCAGTACTTC.